The 30 T cell receptor beta chains given below trace back to one sample, sequenced in a study of blood T cell repertoires in COVID-19. Assay: immunoSEQ multiplex PCR; the TCRdb copy retains only in-frame clones and omits some. The data show roughly 200,000 clones, about four fifths seen once. The sample taken for sequencing was peripheral blood. These receptors all stem from a man in his fifties with active or convalescent COVID-19.

The DNA for the CDR3 is TGTGCCAGCAGCTTAGCGCTGGGGGGAGGAGAAAAACTGTTTTTT. The encoded protein is CASSLALGGGEKLFF. This chain uses TRBV7-9 with TRBJ1-4; a weak D match, TRBD1 (5 bases). Trimming stripped 0 bases from V and 8 bases from J, with 13 bases between. CDR3 length: 15 residues. Germline-derived CDR1 and CDR2 are SEHNR and FQNEAQ (reference sequence).

This chain links TRBV5-6 with TRBJ2-1; D might be TRBD2 (6 bases). The CDR3 contains 14 residues. Deletions cut 0 bases from V and 6 bases from J, with 10 bases between. CDR1 is SGHDT and CDR2 is YYEEEE in the germline V gene. The chain's CDR3 is CASSLGGGLNEQFF. CDR3 in DNA: TGTGCCAGCAGCTTGGGTGGGGGACTCAATGAGCAGTTCTTC.

This clone is a singleton in its sample. The chain recombines TRBV6-5 with TRBJ2-3; D is undetermined. Germline CDR1 and CDR2: MNHEY and SVGAGI. The CDR3 is 12 amino acids. Trimming took 5 bases from V and 4 from J, leaving 7 bases between them. The CDR3 reads CASSLLPDTQYF. The CDR3 DNA is TGTGCCAGCAGTCTACTCCCAGATACGCAGTATTTT.

The chain couples TRBV19 to TRBJ1-4; 9 bases are a match to TRBD1. Germline V CDR1 and CDR2: LNHDA, SQIVND (reference sequence). After removal of 7 bases from V and 7 bases from J, the junction contained 7 bases not matched to a gene. The CDR3 length is 14 residues. The CDR3 here is CASNPGTGSEKLFF. The DNA of the CDR3 is TGTGCCAGTAACCCGGGGACAGGGAGTGAAAAACTGTTTTTT.

This clone has a single count. The CDR3 DNA follows: TGTGCCAGCAGCCACGGACAGATGGACAGTGAGCAGTTCTTC. Translated: CASSHGQMDSEQFF. The chain uses TRBV4-2 and TRBJ2-1; maybe TRBD1 (6 bases). The germline V and J ends were trimmed by 3 bases and 9 bases, with 15 bases remaining between them. There are 14 residues in the CDR3. Germline assignment: CDR1 LGHNA and CDR2 YNFKEQ.

CDR3 nucleotides: TGTGCCAGTAGTCTCCGGACACCTCCCTACGAGCAGTACTTC. It codes for CASSLRTPPYEQYF. The chain couples TRBV19 to TRBJ2-7; perhaps TRBD1 as D (5 bases). Looked up from germline, CDR1 is LNHDA and CDR2 is SQIVND (reference sequence). This CDR3 is 14 amino acids long. Trimming pared 5 bases from V and 2 bases from J, leaving 13 bases between.

The rearrangement joins TRBV6-5 to TRBJ1-5; TRBD1 matches at 8 bases. The V gene's germline CDR1 is MNHEY and CDR2 SVGAGI. V lost 5 bases to trimming and J lost 7 bases; unmatched junction nucleotides: 4. This CDR3 region has 13 residues. The CDR3 spells CASSSRGLQPQHF. The DNA of the CDR3 is TGTGCCAGCAGTAGCAGGGGGCTACAGCCCCAGCATTTT.

This sequence joins TRBV6-5 and TRBJ1-1; 7 bases map to TRBD1. The germline V gene encodes CDR1 MNHEY and CDR2 SVGAGI. J lost 7 bases, V lost 6 bases, and 11 bases had no gene match. The CDR3 runs 14 residues. The CDR3: CASSHGQVQREAFF. CDR3 bases: TGTGCCAGCAGCCATGGACAGGTCCAGCGTGAAGCTTTCTTT.

This clone was picked up one time. The chain combines TRBV3-1 (or the pseudogene TRBV3-2) with TRBJ1-4, with a possible D match to TRBD1 (5 bases). The V end was cut by 3 bases, the J end by 8 bases, with 10 bases between. This CDR3 contains 13 residues. The germline gives CDR1 LGHDT, CDR2 YNNKEL (reference sequence). CDR3 amino acids: CASSQGLGEKLFF. The CDR3, as DNA: TGTGCCAGCAGCCAGGGACTTGGGGAAAAACTGTTTTTT.

The count of this clone is one. The J gene is TRBJ2-2, the V gene TRBV7-6; D is uncertain. Germline V gives CDR1 SGHVS, CDR2 FNYEAQ. V lost 5 bases to trimming and J lost 6 bases, with 10 bases between them. The CDR3 spans 13 residues. Written as DNA, the CDR3 is TGTGCCAGCAGCGAGGCCGGCCCCGGGGAGCTGTTTTTT. This codes for CASSEAGPGELFF.

This clone appeared a single time. This chain connects TRBV4-1 to TRBJ1-6, with 8 bases that match TRBD1. Trimming cost V 1 base and J 7 bases; bases outside gene matches: 6. Germline V gives CDR1 MGHRA, CDR2 YSYEKL. There are 16 residues in the CDR3. CDR3 sequence reads: CASSQVIGQGNSPLHF. The CDR3 region has the DNA TGCGCCAGCAGCCAAGTTATTGGACAGGGCAATTCACCCCTCCACTTT.

As DNA, the CDR3 is TGTGCCAGCAGCGTTCGGACAGGGGCGGGGGAGCAGTACTTC. Residues: CASSVRTGAGEQYF. The rearrangement links TRBV9 to TRBJ2-7, with TRBD1 identical over 9 bases. The CDR3 spans 14 residues. V trimming: 2 bases; J trimming: 7 bases; junction bases outside the gene matches: 7. Germline lookup yields CDR1 SGDLS and CDR2 YYNGEE. The variable domain in full, completed from reference TRBV9 and TRBJ2-7, reads DSGVTQTPKHLITATGQRVTLRCSPRSGDLSVYWYQQSLDQGLQFLIQYYNGEERAKGNILERFSAQQFPDLHSELNLSSLELGDSALYFCASSVRTGAGEQYFGPGTRLTVT.

The V and J genes are TRBV6-2 or TRBV6-3 and TRBJ1-6; 8 nucleotides match TRBD1. The V and J ends lost 3 bases and 10 bases, in that order; junction bases with no gene match: 5. Looked up from germline, CDR1 is MNHEY and CDR2 is SVGEGT. The CDR3 covers 14 residues. CDR3 nucleotide sequence: TGTGCCAGCAGTTATTCAGGGGGCCAGTCACCCCTCCACTTT. Its protein is CASSYSGGQSPLHF.

This clone occurred once. This sequence joins TRBV27 and TRBJ1-2, with a possible D match to TRBD1 (6 bases). Germline CDR1 MNHEY, CDR2 SMNVEV (reference sequence). The CDR3 contains 14 residues. The V end was cut by 5 bases, the J end by 2 bases, with 12 bases between. DNA of the CDR3: TGTGCCAGCAGTATCACAACAGGGAACTATGGCTACACCTTC. Translating gives CASSITTGNYGYTF.

The rearrangement joins TRBV19 to TRBJ1-6, with 10 bases that match TRBD1. Germline V gene lookup returns CDR1 LNHDA and CDR2 SQIVND (reference sequence). CDR3 length: 14 amino acids. V was clipped by 5 bases and J by 11 bases; unmatched bases: 6. CDR3 sequence reads: CASSGGQGVTPLHF. The CDR3 DNA reads as TGTGCCAGTAGTGGTGGACAGGGGGTGACACCCCTCCACTTT. The full variable domain, with the rest looked up from reference TRBV19 and TRBJ1-6, is DGGITQSPKYLFRKEGQNVTLSCEQNLNHDAMYWYRQDPGQGLRLIYYSQIVNDFQKGDIAEGYSVSREKKESFPLTVTSAQKNPTAFYLCASSGGQGVTPLHFGNGTRLTVT.

This sequence joins TRBV25-1 and TRBJ2-7; 9 nucleotides match TRBD2. From germline, CDR1 is MGHDK and CDR2 SYGVNS. This CDR3 is 13 amino acids long. J gave up 7 bases and V 6 bases, and 7 bases lay outside the gene matches. CDR3 sequence reads: CASRTSGPREQYF. The CDR3 DNA reads as TGTGCCAGCAGGACTAGCGGCCCCCGGGAGCAGTACTTC.

V is TRBV19 and J is TRBJ1-1; D ambiguous. The CDR3 extends over 13 amino acids. V was cut by 4 bases and J by 5 bases, with 11 bases left in between. CDR1 is LNHDA and CDR2 is SQIVND in the germline V gene (reference sequence). CDR3 amino acids: CASSSGVGTEAFF. The CDR3 region has the DNA TGTGCCAGTAGTAGTGGAGTCGGGACTGAAGCTTTCTTT. Looking up the rest from reference TRBV19 and TRBJ1-1 gives the full variable domain: DGGITQSPKYLFRKEGQNVTLSCEQNLNHDAMYWYRQDPGQGLRLIYYSQIVNDFQKGDIAEGYSVSREKKESFPLTVTSAQKNPTAFYLCASSSGVGTEAFFGQGTRLTVV.

The chain is built from TRBV10-3 and TRBJ1-1; TRBD1 matches 8 bases. Per germline, CDR1 ENHRY and CDR2 SYGVKD. The trim removed 6 bases at V and 1 base at J, leaving 4 bases unmatched. CDR3 size: 14 residues. In DNA form, the CDR3 reads TGTGCCATCAGCGGACAGGGTCAGAACACTGAAGCTTTCTTT. It encodes CAISGQGQNTEAFF.

This chain connects TRBV6-1 to TRBJ1-6; the D gene is possibly TRBD1 (5 bases). The CDR3 length is 14 residues. V was shortened by 1 base and J by 7 bases, with 8 bases between the two germline ends. Looked up from germline, CDR1 is MNHNS and CDR2 is SASEGT. CDR3 sequence (DNA): TGTGCCAGCAGTGAAGTCAGGGTGAATTCACCCCTCCACTTT. Translated: CASSEVRVNSPLHF.

The sample holds a few counts of this clone. The chain is built from TRBV7-2 and TRBJ2-2; 8 bases match TRBD2. In germline, CDR1 is SGHTA, CDR2 FQGNSA. The ends lost 5 bases at V and 4 bases at J; junction bases unmatched: 3. This CDR3 has 14 amino acids. CDR3 bases: TGTGCCAGCAGCGCGACTAGCGTCACCGGGGAGCTGTTTTTT. Encoded protein: CASSATSVTGELFF.

The gene calls are TRBV30 and TRBJ1-2, with 7 nucleotides matching TRBD1. Losses at the gene ends were 2 bases for V and 8 bases for J; bases not matched to a gene: 8. There are 13 residues in the CDR3. Germline values: CDR1 GTSNPN, CDR2 SVGIG (reference sequence). CDR3 DNA sequence: TGTGCCTGGAGTTGGGGGGTAGGGGGCGGCTACACCTTC. Its protein product is CAWSWGVGGGYTF.

J is TRBJ1-1 and V is TRBV5-1; no definite D call. Trimming cost V 0 bases and J 4 bases, with 16 bases left between them. Germline CDR1 SGHRS, CDR2 YFSETQ. There are 16 residues in the CDR3. The CDR3 region is CASSLVGEPAGTEAFF. CDR3 DNA sequence: TGCGCCAGCAGCTTGGTCGGGGAGCCCGCCGGCACTGAAGCTTTCTTT.

A note on this clone: Other DNA sequences in this specimen translate into the identical CDR3. This chain's CDR3 is CASSSDGGNYGYTF. The CDR3 region has the DNA TGTGCCAGCAGCTCCGACGGGGGGAACTATGGCTACACCTTC. The genes are TRBV7-2 and TRBJ1-2; D may be TRBD1 (5 bases). Trimming removed 4 bases at V and 2 bases at J, with 11 bases between. Looked up from germline, CDR1 is SGHTA and CDR2 is FQGNSA. There are 14 residues in the CDR3.

Remarks on this clone: This specimen includes other DNA sequences encoding the same CDR3. The chain employs TRBV6-5 and TRBJ1-4; 9 nucleotides agree with TRBD1. The J segment lost 4 bases and the V segment lost 6 bases, leaving 3 bases of the junction unmatched. Germline values: CDR1 MNHEY, CDR2 SVGAGI. The CDR3 is 14 amino acids. CDR3 region: CASSRDRDNEKLFF. Here the CDR3 DNA reads TGTGCCAGCAGCCGGGACAGGGATAATGAAAAACTGTTTTTT.

This rearrangement joins TRBV4-1 to TRBJ1-1, with TRBD1 matching 7 bases. The CDR3 spans 13 residues. Germline loops: CDR1 MGHRA, CDR2 YSYEKL. The junction had 4 bases not matched to a gene; V was cut back by 3 bases and J by 6 bases. This chain's CDR3 is CASSQVQGPEAFF. CDR3 nucleotide sequence: TGCGCCAGCAGCCAGGTACAGGGGCCTGAAGCTTTCTTT.

The chain employs TRBV6-2 or TRBV6-3 and TRBJ2-3, with D perhaps matching TRBD1 (5 bases). The germline V and J ends were trimmed by 6 bases and 0 bases, with 13 bases remaining between them. The CDR3 is 15 residues long. CDR1 is MNHEY and CDR2 is SVGEGT in the germline V gene. This chain's CDR3 is CASSQLGRSTDTQYF. In DNA, the CDR3 is TGTGCCAGCAGCCAGCTGGGGCGAAGCACAGATACGCAGTATTTT.

The chain uses TRBV28 and TRBJ1-1; TRBD1 might be the D (6 bases). The CDR3 spans 15 residues. Per the germline V gene, CDR1 is MDHEN and CDR2 is SYDVKM. Trimming took off 3 bases at V and 2 bases at J, with 13 bases between the two ends. CDR3 in DNA: TGTGCCAGCAGTTTCCCCTCGACAGGAAACACTGAAGCTTTCTTT. Translation: CASSFPSTGNTEAFF.

This clone was seen once. The chain employs TRBV10-2 and TRBJ2-1; 8 bases map to TRBD2. V dropped 8 bases and J dropped 3; count of bases not matched to a gene: 6. Germline values: CDR1 WSHSY, CDR2 SAAADI. This CDR3 region has 14 residues. DNA of the CDR3: TGCGCCAGCGTGACCCGGGAGGGCTACAATGAGCAGTTCTTC. Its translation is CASVTREGYNEQFF.

V gene TRBV9 combines with J gene TRBJ2-3, with D perhaps TRBD1 (6 bases). V lost 0 bases and J 5 bases, leaving 7 bases between the germline ends. This CDR3 is built from 13 residues. Germline V gene sequence: CDR1 SGDLS, CDR2 YYNGEE. The CDR3 reads CASSVEGGDTQYF. In DNA form, the CDR3 reads TGTGCCAGCAGCGTAGAAGGGGGAGATACGCAGTATTTT.

The chain recombines TRBV4-1 with TRBJ2-5; possible D gene TRBD2, 5 bases. CDR3 length: 14 amino acids. CDR1 and CDR2 from the germline V gene are MGHRA and YSYEKL. Trimming left V 5 bases short and J 2 bases short, with 12 bases between. CDR3 in DNA: TGCGCCAGCAGCTATTCCGGGATTCAAGAGACCCAGTACTTC. It yields the protein CASSYSGIQETQYF.